The present T cell receptor beta chain was sequenced within a study of blood T cells in healthy people across ages. The study, taken as a whole, reports: Estimates of total diversity, which came from one million sequenced T cells, were considered to be underestimates.

V lost 4 bases, J lost 4 bases, and 16 bases lay in between. The CDR3 loop spans 14 amino acids. Germline V gene data show CDR1 as SQVTM and CDR2 as ANQGSEA. Combining a sample-barcoded 5' primer with a J-beta primer mix, a second PCR ran for about 7 to 11 cycles. Via MiXCR, TCRdb re-called the 5' RACE reads, giving one row per CDR3 protein. In the table there are hundreds of thousands of distinct CDR3 sequences, roughly 56% of which are singletons. This clonotype turned up a few times. Its antigen is unknown. V gene TRBV29-1 combines with J gene TRBJ1-1; no firm D call. Sequencing used blood. This clonotype originated in a man aged 40-49 years in good health. In DNA, the CDR3 is TGCAGCGTTGGAGTATCCCGGTTGGGCACTGAAGCTTTCTTT. As protein: CSVGVSRLGTEAFF.